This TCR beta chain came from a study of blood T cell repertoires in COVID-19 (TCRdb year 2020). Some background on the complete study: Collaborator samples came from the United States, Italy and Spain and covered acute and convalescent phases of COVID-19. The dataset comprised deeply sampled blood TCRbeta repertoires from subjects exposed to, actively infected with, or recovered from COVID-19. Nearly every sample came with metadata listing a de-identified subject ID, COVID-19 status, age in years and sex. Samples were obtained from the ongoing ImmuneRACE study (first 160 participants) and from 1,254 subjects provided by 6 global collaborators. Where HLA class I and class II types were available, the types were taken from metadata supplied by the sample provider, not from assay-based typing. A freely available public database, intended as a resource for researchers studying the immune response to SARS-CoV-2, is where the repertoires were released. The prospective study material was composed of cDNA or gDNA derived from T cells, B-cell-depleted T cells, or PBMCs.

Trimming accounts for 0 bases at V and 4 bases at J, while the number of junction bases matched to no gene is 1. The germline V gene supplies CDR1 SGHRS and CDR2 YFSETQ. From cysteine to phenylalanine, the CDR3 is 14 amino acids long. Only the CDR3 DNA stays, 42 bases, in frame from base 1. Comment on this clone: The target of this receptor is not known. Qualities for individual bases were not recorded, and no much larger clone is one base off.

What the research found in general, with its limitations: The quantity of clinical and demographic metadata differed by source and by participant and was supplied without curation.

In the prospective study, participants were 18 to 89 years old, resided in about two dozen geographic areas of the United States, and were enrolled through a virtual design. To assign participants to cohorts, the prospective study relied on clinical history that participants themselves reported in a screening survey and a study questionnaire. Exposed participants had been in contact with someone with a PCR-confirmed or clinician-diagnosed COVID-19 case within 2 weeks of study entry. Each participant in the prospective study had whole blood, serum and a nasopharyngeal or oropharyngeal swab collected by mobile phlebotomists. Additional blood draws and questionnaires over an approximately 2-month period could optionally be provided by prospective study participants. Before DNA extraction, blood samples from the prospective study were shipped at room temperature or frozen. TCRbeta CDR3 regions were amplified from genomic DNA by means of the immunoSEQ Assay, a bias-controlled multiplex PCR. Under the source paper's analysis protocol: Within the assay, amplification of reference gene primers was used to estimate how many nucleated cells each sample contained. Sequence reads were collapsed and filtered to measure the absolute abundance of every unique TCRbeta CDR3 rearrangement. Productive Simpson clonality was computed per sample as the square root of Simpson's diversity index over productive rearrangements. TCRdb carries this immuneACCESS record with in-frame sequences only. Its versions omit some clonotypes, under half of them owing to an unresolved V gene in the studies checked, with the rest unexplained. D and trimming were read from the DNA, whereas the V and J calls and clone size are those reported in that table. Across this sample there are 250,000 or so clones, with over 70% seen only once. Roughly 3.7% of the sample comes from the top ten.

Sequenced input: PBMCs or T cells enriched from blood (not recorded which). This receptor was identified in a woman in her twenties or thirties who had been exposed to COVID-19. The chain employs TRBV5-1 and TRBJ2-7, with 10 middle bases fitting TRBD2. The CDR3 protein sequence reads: CASSLVSGRYEQYF. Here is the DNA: TGCGCCAGCAGCTTGGTTAGCGGGAGGTACGAGCAGTACTTC. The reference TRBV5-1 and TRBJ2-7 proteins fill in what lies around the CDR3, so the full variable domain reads KAGVTQTPRYLIKTRGQQVTLSCSPISGHRSVSWYQQTPGQGLQFLFEYFSETQRNKGNFPGRFSGRQFSNSRSEMNVSTLELGDSALYLCASSLVSGRYEQYFGPGTRLTVT.